This T cell receptor (beta chain) was sequenced during a study of blood T cell repertoires in COVID-19. On the study more broadly: From the United States, Italy and Spain came samples of acute and convalescent COVID-19. In each case, the material was cDNA or gDNA derived from T cells, B-cell-depleted T cells, or PBMCs.

The V gene's germline CDR1 is GTSNPN and CDR2 SVGIG (reference sequence). Trimming stripped 1 base from V and 1 base from J, with 4 bases between. This CDR3 spans 12 amino acids. In the authors' methods: Reference gene primer amplification gave estimated nucleated cell counts. TCRdb's table, derived via immunoSEQ multiplex PCR, lists solely in-frame clones and lacks some. V and J calls and clone size follow that table, whereas D and trimming were derived from the DNA. The sample holds about 150,000 clones, roughly 90% seen once. The source is a man aged 55 to 69 with active or convalescent COVID-19. Sequenced input: peripheral blood. V usage is TRBV30 and J usage is TRBJ1-2; no definite D call. The CDR3 DNA reads as TGTGCCTGGAGTGCCAGTAACTATGGCTACACCTTC. Encoded protein: CAWSASNYGYTF.